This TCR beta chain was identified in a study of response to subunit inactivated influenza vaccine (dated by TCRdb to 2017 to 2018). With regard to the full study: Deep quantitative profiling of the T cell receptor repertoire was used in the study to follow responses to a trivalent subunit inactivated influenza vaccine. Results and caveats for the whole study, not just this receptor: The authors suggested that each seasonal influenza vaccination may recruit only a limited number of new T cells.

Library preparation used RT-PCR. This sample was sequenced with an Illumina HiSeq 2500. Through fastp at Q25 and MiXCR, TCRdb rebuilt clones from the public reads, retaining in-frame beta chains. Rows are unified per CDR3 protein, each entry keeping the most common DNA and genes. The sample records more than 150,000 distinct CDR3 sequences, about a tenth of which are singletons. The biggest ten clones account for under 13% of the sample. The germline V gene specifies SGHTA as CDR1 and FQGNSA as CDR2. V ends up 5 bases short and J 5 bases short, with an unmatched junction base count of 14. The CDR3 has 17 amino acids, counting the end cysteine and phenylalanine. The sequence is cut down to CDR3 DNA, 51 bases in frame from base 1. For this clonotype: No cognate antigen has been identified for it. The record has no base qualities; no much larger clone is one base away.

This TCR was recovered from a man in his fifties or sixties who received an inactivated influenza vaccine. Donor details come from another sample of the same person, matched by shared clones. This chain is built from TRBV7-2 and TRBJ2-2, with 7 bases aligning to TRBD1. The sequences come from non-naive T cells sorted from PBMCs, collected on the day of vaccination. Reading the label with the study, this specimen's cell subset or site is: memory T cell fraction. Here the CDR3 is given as CASSQQGWTPMTGELFF. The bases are TGTGCCAGCAGCCAACAGGGGTGGACCCCCATGACCGGGGAGCTGTTTTTT.